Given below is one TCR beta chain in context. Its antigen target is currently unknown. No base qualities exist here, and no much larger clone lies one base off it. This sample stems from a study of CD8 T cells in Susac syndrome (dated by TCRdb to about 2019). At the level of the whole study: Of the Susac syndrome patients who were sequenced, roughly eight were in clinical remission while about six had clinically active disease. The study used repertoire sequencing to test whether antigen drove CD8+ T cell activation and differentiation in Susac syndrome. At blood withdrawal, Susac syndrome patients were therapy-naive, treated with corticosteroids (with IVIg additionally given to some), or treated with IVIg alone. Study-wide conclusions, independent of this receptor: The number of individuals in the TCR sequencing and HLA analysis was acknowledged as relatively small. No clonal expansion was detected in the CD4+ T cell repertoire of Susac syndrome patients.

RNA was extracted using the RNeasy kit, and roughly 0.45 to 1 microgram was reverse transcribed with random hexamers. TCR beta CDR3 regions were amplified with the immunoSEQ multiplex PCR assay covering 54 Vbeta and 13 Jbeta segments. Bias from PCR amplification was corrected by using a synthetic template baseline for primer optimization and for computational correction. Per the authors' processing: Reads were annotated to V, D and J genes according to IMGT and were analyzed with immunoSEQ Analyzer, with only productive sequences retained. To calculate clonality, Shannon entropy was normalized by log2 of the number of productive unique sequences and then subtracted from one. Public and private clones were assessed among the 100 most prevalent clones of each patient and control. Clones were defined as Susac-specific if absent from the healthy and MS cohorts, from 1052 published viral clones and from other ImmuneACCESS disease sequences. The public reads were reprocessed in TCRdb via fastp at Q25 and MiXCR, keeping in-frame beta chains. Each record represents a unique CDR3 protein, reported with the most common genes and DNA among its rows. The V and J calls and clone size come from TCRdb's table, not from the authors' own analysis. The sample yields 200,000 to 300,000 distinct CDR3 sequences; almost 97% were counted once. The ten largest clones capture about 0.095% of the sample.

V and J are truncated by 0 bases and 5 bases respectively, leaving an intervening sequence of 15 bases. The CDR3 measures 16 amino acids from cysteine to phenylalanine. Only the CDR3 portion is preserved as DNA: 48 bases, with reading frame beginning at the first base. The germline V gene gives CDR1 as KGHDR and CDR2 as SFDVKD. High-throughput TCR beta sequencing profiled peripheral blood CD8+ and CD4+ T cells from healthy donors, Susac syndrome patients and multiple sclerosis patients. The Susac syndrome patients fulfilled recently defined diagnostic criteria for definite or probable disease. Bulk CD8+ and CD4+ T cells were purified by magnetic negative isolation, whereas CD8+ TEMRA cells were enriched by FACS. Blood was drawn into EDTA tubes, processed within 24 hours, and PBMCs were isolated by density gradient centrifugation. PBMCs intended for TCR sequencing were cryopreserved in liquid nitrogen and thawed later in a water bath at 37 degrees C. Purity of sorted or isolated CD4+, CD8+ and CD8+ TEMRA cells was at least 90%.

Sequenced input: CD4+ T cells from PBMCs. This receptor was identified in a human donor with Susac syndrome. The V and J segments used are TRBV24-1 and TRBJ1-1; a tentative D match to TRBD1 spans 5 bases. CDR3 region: CATSDLSARGGTEAFF. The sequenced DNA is TGTGCCACCAGTGATTTGAGTGCTCGGGGCGGGACTGAAGCTTTCTTT.